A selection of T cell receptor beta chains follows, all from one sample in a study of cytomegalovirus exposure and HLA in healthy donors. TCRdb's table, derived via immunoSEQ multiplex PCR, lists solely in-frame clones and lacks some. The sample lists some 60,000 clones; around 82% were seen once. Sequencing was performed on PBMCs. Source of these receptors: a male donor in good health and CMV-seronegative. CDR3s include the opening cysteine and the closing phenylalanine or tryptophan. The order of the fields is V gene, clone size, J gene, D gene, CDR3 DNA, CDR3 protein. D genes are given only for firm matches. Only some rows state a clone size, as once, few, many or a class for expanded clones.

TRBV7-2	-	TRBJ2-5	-	TGTGCCAGCAGCTTAGCAAGAGGGGGGGTCCGGGAGACCCAGTACTTC	CASSLARGGVRETQYF
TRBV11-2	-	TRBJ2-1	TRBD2	TGTGCCAGCAGCTTAGATGGGAGGGCTAGCGGGGGGTTTGAGCAGTTCTTC	CASSLDGRASGGFEQFF
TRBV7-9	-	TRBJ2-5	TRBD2	TGTGCCAGCAGCTTAACCCCGGGACTAGCGGGGGAGCTACAAGAGACCCAGTACTTC	CASSLTPGLAGELQETQYF
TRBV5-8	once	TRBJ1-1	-	TGTGCCAGCAGCTTCGGGGGAGGGACTGAAGCTTTCTTT	CASSFGGGTEAFF
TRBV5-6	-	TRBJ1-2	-	TGTGCCAGCAGCGTCGGTCCTAACTATGGCTACACCTTC	CASSVGPNYGYTF
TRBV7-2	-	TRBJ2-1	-	TGTGCCAGCAGCTTGTCAGGAAGGTGGCGGGACCATGAGCAGTTCTTC	CASSLSGRWRDHEQFF
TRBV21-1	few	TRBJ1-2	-	TGTGCCAGCAGCAAAGCGCCGGGAGAAAAGAAGTCGGCAGAAGGCCCCAATTATGGCTACACCTTC	CASSKAPGEKKSAEGPNYGYTF
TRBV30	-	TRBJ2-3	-	TGTGCCTGGAACCGCGGGGTAAGCACAGATACGCAGTATTTT	CAWNRGVSTDTQYF
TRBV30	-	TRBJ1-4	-	TGTGCCTGGAGTGTACTAGGTTTTAGTGAAAAACTGTTTTTT	CAWSVLGFSEKLFF
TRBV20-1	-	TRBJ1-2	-	TGCAGTGCTACAGGTCAGGGCTACACCTTC	CSATGQGYTF
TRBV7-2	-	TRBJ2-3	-	TGTGCCAGCACCCGGTTTGCAGATACGCAGTATTTT	CASTRFADTQYF
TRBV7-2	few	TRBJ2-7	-	TGTGCCAGCAGCGACGGTTTCCGGGCCCAGAGGGACTACGAGCAGTACTTC	CASSDGFRAQRDYEQYF
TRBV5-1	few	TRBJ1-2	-	TGCGCCAGCAGCTTGCGGGACACCACCCTTCACGGCTACACCTTC	CASSLRDTTLHGYTF
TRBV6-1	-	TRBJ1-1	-	TGTGCCAGCAGTGAAAGGGAGGGCACTGAAGCTTTCTTT	CASSEREGTEAFF
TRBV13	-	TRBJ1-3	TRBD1	TGTGCCAGCAGCTTAGGCCTGCAGGGGGCCTTGAGAAACACCATATATTTT	CASSLGLQGALRNTIYF
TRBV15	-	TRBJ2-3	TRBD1	TGTGCCACCAGCAGGTTCACCGGGACAGGGGCCACAGATACGCAGTATTTT	CATSRFTGTGATDTQYF
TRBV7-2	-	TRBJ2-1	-	TGTGCCAGCAGCTTATTGGGTGGGGGGGGCCCGGATGAGCAGTTCTTC	CASSLLGGGGPDEQFF
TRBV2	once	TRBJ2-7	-	TGTGCCAGCAGTGTCAAGGGACACAAGTACTTC	CASSVKGHKYF
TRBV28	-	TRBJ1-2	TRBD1	TGTGCCAGCAGTGAGGGACAGAACTATGGCTACACCTTC	CASSEGQNYGYTF
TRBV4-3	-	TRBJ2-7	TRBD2	TGCGCCAGCAGCCAAGACACTCGAGCGGGGGATTACGAGCAGTACTTC	CASSQDTRAGDYEQYF
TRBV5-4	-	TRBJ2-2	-	TGTGCCAGCAGCTCTAGGGGGAACACCGGGGAGCTGTTTTTT	CASSSRGNTGELFF
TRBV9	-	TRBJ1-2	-	TGCGCCAGCAGCGTAGGGGAGGGGGATGGCTACACCTTC	CASSVGEGDGYTF
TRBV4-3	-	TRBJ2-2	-	TGCGCCAGCAGCCAAGATCTCAGCGGGACCGGGGAGCTGTTTTTT	CASSQDLSGTGELFF
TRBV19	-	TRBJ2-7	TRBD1	TGTGCCAGTAGTATAGCTAAAACCGGGACAGGAATCCACGAGCAGTACTTC	CASSIAKTGTGIHEQYF
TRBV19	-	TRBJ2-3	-	TGTGCCAGTAGGTTCCGGGACGGGGGACTTGGTGATACGCAGTATTTT	CASRFRDGGLGDTQYF
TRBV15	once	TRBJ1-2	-	TGTGCCACCAGCAGAGACTCAGGACAGACCGGCTACACCTTC	CATSRDSGQTGYTF
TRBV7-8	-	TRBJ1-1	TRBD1	TGTGCCAGCAGCAAACTGGGACAGGGGAACACTGAAGCTTTCTTT	CASSKLGQGNTEAFF
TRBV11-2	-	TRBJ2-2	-	TGTGCCAGCAGCTTCCAGGGCACCGGGGAGCTGTTTTTT	CASSFQGTGELFF
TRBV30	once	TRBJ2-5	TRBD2	TGTGCCTGGAGTTTAGCGGGGGGAGGGGAGACCCAGTACTTC	CAWSLAGGGETQYF
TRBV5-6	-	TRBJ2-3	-	TGTGCCAGCAGCTTCGGGCAGGGTCTCTTAGATACGCAGTATTTT	CASSFGQGLLDTQYF